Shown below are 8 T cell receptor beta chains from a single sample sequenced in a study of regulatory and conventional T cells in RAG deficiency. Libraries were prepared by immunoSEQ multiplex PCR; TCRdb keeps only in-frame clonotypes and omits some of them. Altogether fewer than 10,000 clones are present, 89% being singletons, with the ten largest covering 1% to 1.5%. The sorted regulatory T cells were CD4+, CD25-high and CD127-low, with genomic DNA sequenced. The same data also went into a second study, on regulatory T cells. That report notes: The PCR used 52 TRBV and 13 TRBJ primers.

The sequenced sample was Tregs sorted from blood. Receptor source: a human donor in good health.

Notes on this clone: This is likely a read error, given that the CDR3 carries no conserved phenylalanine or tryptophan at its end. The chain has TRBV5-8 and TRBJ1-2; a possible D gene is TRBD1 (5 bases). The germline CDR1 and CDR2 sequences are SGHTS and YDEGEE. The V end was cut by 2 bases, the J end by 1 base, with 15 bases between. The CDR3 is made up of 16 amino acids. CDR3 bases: TGTGCCAGCAGCTTAGACCCACGGGGCGATAACTATGGCTACACCCTC. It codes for CASSLDPRGDNYGYTL.

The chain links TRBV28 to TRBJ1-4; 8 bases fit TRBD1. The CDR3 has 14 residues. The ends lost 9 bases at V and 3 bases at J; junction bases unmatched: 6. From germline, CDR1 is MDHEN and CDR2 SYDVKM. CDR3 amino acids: CASFQGAANEKLFF. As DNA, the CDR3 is TGTGCCAGTTTCCAGGGGGCGGCTAATGAAAAACTGTTTTTT.

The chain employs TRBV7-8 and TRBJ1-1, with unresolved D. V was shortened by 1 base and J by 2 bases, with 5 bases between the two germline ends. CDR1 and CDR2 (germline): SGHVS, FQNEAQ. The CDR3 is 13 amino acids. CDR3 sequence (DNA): TGTGCCAGCAGCTTAGGACGAAACACTGAAGCTTTCTTT. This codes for CASSLGRNTEAFF.

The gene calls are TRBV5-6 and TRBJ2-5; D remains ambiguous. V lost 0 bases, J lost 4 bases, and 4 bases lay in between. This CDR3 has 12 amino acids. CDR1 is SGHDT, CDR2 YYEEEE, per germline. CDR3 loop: CASSLGRETQYF. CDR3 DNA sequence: TGTGCCAGCAGCTTGGGTCGAGAGACCCAGTACTTC.

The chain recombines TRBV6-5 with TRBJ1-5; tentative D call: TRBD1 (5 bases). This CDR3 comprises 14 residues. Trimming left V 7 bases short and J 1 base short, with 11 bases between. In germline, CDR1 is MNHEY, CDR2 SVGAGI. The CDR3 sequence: CASTQGASNQPQHF. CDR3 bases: TGTGCCAGCACGCAGGGTGCGAGCAATCAGCCCCAGCATTTT.

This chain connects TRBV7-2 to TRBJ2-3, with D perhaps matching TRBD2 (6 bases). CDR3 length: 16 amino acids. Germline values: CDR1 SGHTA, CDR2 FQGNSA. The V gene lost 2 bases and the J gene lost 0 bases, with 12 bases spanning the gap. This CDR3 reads CASSLNLAGSTDTQYF. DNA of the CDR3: TGTGCCAGCAGCTTAAATTTGGCGGGGAGCACAGATACGCAGTATTTT.

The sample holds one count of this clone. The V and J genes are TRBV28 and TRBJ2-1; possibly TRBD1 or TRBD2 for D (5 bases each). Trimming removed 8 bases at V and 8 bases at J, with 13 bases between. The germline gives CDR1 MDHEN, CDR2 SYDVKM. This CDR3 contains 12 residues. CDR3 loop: CASETPGHEQFF. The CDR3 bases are TGTGCCAGCGAAACCCCGGGGCATGAGCAGTTCTTC.

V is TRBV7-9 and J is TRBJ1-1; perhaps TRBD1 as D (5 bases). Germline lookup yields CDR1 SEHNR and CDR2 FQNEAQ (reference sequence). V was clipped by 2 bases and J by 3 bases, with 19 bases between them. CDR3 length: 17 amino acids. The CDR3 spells CASSLFYGASKDTEAFF. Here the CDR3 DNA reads TGTGCCAGCAGCTTATTTTATGGGGCATCTAAGGACACTGAAGCTTTCTTT.